These T cell receptor beta chains were read from a single sample in a study of STAT5B mutations in CD4+ large granular lymphocyte leukemia. The assay was immunoSEQ multiplex PCR, and TCRdb's table has in-frame clones only and misses some. This table holds 20,000 to 25,000 clones, roughly 76% found once. The sample taken for sequencing was CD4+ T cells from blood buffy coats. These receptors originate from a human donor in good health. The CDR3 runs from the conserved cysteine through the conserved F or W. Each record gives: D gene, J gene, clone size, V gene, CDR3 protein, CDR3 DNA. D genes are given only for firm matches. A clone size is listed for some rows: how often the clone was seen (once, few, many), or a class if it is expanded.

NA,TRBJ2-2,NA,TRBV7-9,CASSPRATGELFF,TGTGCCAGCAGCCCCCGGGCCACCGGGGAGCTGTTTTTT
NA,TRBJ1-5,NA,TRBV6-5,CASSYSKGQPQHF,TGTGCCAGCAGTTACTCGAAAGGTCAGCCCCAGCATTTT
NA,TRBJ2-7,NA,TRBV21-1,CASISRWEQYF,TGTGCCAGCATCAGTCGTTGGGAGCAGTACTTC
NA,TRBJ2-2,NA,TRBV11-3,CASISQIGTGELFF,TGTGCCAGCATTAGCCAAATCGGCACCGGGGAGCTGTTTTTT
NA,TRBJ2-7,few,TRBV7-9,CASSDRDKGPYEQYF,TGTGCCAGCAGTGACCGGGACAAGGGCCCCTACGAGCAGTACTTC
NA,TRBJ2-2,NA,TRBV5-5,CASSLTGMKAGELFF,TGTGCCAGCAGCTTAACAGGAATGAAGGCCGGGGAGCTGTTTTTT
NA,TRBJ2-5,NA,TRBV9,CASSVGGREGEETQYF,TGTGCCAGCAGCGTAGGGGGTAGGGAAGGGGAAGAGACCCAGTACTTC
TRBD2,TRBJ2-7,once,TRBV6-5,CASSYPGTNSYEQYF,TGTGCCAGCAGTTACCCCGGGACTAACTCCTACGAGCAGTACTTC
TRBD1,TRBJ1-2,NA,TRBV28,CASSSAGTGFYGYTF,TGTGCCAGCAGTTCCGCCGGGACAGGGTTCTATGGCTACACCTTC
NA,TRBJ2-2,NA,TRBV7-6,CASSLTTGSGELFF,TGTGCCAGCAGTTTGACCACAGGGAGCGGGGAGCTGTTTTTT
TRBD2,TRBJ2-5,once,TRBV4-1,CASSQPTGTRETQYF,TGCGCCAGCAGCCAACCCACCGGGACTAGGGAGACCCAGTACTTC
NA,TRBJ2-1,NA,TRBV7-8,CASSLRQDPNNEQFF,TGTGCCAGCAGCCTGCGGCAGGATCCCAACAATGAGCAGTTCTTC
NA,TRBJ1-3,NA,TRBV7-9,CASSPSGRSSGNTIYF,TGTGCCAGCAGTCCCTCGGGACGCAGCTCTGGAAACACCATATATTTT
NA,TRBJ2-7,NA,TRBV7-9,CASSLVHYEQYF,TGTGCCAGCAGCTTAGTCCACTACGAGCAGTACTTC
NA,TRBJ2-5,NA,TRBV2,CASSRTFWETQYF,TGTGCCAGCAGTAGGACATTTTGGGAGACCCAGTACTTC
TRBD2,TRBJ2-5,few,TRBV5-1,CASSFGVAGVGETQYF,TGCGCCAGCAGCTTCGGGGTTGCGGGGGTCGGAGAGACCCAGTACTTC
NA,TRBJ2-1,NA,TRBV29-1,CSASGHEQFF,TGCAGCGCCTCGGGCCATGAGCAGTTCTTC
NA,TRBJ1-5,NA,TRBV25-1,CASSGGRGGNQPQHF,TGTGCCAGCAGTGGGGGCAGGGGAGGCAATCAGCCCCAGCATTTT
NA,TRBJ1-2,NA,TRBV6-5,CASSSELRGNGYTF,TGTGCCAGCAGTTCAGAATTGAGGGGAAATGGCTACACCTTC
TRBD1,TRBJ2-7,few,TRBV6-6,CASSYLTGVEQYF,TGTGCCAGCAGTTACTTGACAGGGGTCGAGCAGTACTTC
NA,TRBJ1-2,NA,TRBV6-1,CASSEAGTTNYGYTF,TGTGCCAGCAGTGAAGCAGGGACAACTAACTATGGCTACACCTTC
TRBD2,TRBJ2-3,NA,TRBV2,CASSQVWGEGTDTQYF,TGTGCCAGCAGTCAGGTCTGGGGGGAGGGGACAGATACGCAGTATTTT
NA,TRBJ2-6,NA,TRBV18,CASSPESGANVLTF,TGTGCCAGCTCACCAGAGTCTGGGGCCAACGTCCTGACTTTC
TRBD1,TRBJ2-3,NA,TRBV2,CASKGDRITDTQYF,TGTGCCAGCAAAGGGGACAGAATCACAGATACGCAGTATTTT
NA,TRBJ1-4,NA,TRBV28,CASSSWGGVGNEKLFF,TGTGCCAGCAGTTCCTGGGGCGGGGTTGGTAATGAAAAACTGTTTTTT
NA,TRBJ2-3,NA,TRBV10-3,CAIAGSTDTQYF,TGTGCCATCGCCGGGAGCACAGATACGCAGTATTTT
TRBD2,TRBJ2-1,NA,TRBV9,CASSAGTSWGEQFF,TGTGCCAGCAGCGCGGGGACTAGCTGGGGTGAGCAGTTCTTC
NA,TRBJ2-3,once,TRBV6-4,CASSDRWLDTQYF,TGTGCCAGCAGTGACAGGTGGTTAGATACGCAGTATTTT
TRBD2,TRBJ2-1,NA,TRBV5-4,CASSLAVSSGSLNEQFF,TGTGCCAGCAGCTTGGCCGTCTCGAGCGGGAGCTTGAATGAGCAGTTCTTC
NA,TRBJ2-1,NA,TRBV29-1,CSARGLNEQFF,TGCAGCGCTCGGGGATTGAATGAGCAGTTCTTC
NA,TRBJ1-4,once,TRBV5-6,CASSLAGRTNEKLFF,TGTGCCAGCAGCTTGGCCGGAAGGACTAATGAAAAACTGTTTTTT
TRBD1,TRBJ2-7,NA,TRBV6-6,CASSYSWDSSYEQYF,TGTGCCAGCAGTTACTCCTGGGACAGTTCCTACGAGCAGTACTTC
NA,TRBJ1-1,few,TRBV7-7,CASSLDRSTEAFF,TGTGCTAGCAGCTTAGACAGGTCGACTGAAGCTTTCTTT
NA,TRBJ1-1,few,TRBV2,CASRRGTLNTEAFF,TGTGCCAGCAGGAGAGGGACACTAAACACTGAAGCTTTCTTT
TRBD1,TRBJ2-7,once,TRBV5-4,CASSRQGQGTREQYF,TGTGCCAGCAGCAGACAGGGACAGGGGACTCGCGAGCAGTACTTC
TRBD1,TRBJ1-4,few,TRBV5-1,CASSLNRGSSEKLFF,TGCGCCAGCAGTCTCAACAGGGGAAGTAGTGAAAAACTGTTTTTT